These T cell receptor beta chains were read from a single sample in a study of regulatory T cells in long-lasting Graves disease. TCRdb analysed the multiplex PCR reads with MiXCR anew, one entry per CDR3 protein. The sample carries roughly 350,000 distinct CDR3 sequences, over 15% recorded once. These data were also reused for a study on T cells in Graves' hyperthyroidism and ophthalmopathy.

The sequencing used peripheral blood mononuclear cells (PBMCs), collected at new diagnosis, from a patient treated with antithyroid drugs. The receptor set was obtained from a man aged 35-49 years with Graves disease. The CDR3 runs from the conserved cysteine through the conserved F or W. Fields, in order: clone size, CDR3 length, J gene, D gene, V gene, CDR3 protein, CDR3 DNA. A D gene is named only where the DNA matches it firmly. The size field is filled for only some rows; it gives once, few, many or a size class.

many 16 TRBJ1-5 . TRBV28 CASSLSVQGGHQPQHF TGTGCCAGCAGTTTAAGTGTGCAGGGCGGTCATCAGCCCCAGCATTTT
many 14 TRBJ2-2 . TRBV12-3/TRBV12-4 CASSRGSHTGELFF TGTGCCAGCAGCCGGGGTTCGCACACCGGGGAGCTGTTTTTT
. 15 TRBJ2-7 TRBD1 TRBV5-1 CASRLLNPGQGEQYF TGCGCCAGCAGGCTCCTCAACCCGGGACAGGGGGAGCAGTACTTC
. 18 TRBJ2-3 TRBD1 TRBV18 CASSPTGTGNWGTDTQYF TGTGCCAGCTCACCAACCGGGACAGGAAATTGGGGCACAGATACGCAGTATTTT
few 15 TRBJ1-3 . TRBV2 CASSEADGSGNTIYF TGTGCCAGCAGTGAAGCCGACGGCTCTGGAAACACCATATATTTT
few 13 TRBJ1-1 . TRBV7-9 CASSFTRETEAFF TGTGCCAGCAGCTTCACTCGGGAAACTGAAGCTTTCTTT
few 15 TRBJ2-3 TRBD2 TRBV5-4 CANTRTSGVQDTQYF TGTGCCAACACCCGGACTAGCGGGGTCCAGGATACGCAGTATTTT
many 16 TRBJ2-5 TRBD2 TRBV12-3/TRBV12-4 CASSPGLAGAQETQYF TGTGCCAGCAGCCCCGGTCTAGCGGGCGCTCAAGAGACCCAGTACTTC
. 15 TRBJ2-3 . TRBV25-1 CASGERSGRTDTQYF TGTGCCAGCGGTGAACGCAGCGGACGCACAGATACGCAGTATTTT
many 16 TRBJ2-7 TRBD2 TRBV7-2 CASSLVFGGGGSEQYF TGTGCCAGCAGCTTAGTCTTCGGCGGGGGGGGGTCTGAGCAGTACTTC
few 11 TRBJ2-3 TRBD2 TRBV27 CASQEGGTQYF TGTGCCAGCCAGGAGGGAGGGACGCAGTATTTT
few 15 TRBJ2-3 . TRBV4-1 CASSQDTRRADTQYF TGCGCCAGCAGCCAAGATACTAGGAGGGCAGATACGCAGTATTTT
. 16 TRBJ2-5 TRBD1 TRBV12-3/TRBV12-4 CASSLIGTGEWETQYF TGTGCCAGCAGTTTGATCGGGACAGGGGAATGGGAGACCCAGTACTTC
. 14 TRBJ2-5 . TRBV3-1 CASSQDRMGETQYF TGTGCCAGCAGCCAAGATCGGATGGGAGAGACCCAGTACTTC
many 14 TRBJ1-1 . TRBV5-1 CASSTGQLNTEAFF TGCGCCAGCAGCACGGGACAACTGAACACTGAAGCTTTCTTT
many 18 TRBJ2-2 TRBD2 TRBV7-2 CASNPAGRGYANTGELFF TGTGCCAGCAACCCCGCTGGGCGGGGGTACGCGAACACCGGGGAGCTGTTTTTT
. 17 TRBJ2-2 TRBD2 TRBV15 CATSRDRGTSLAGELFF TGTGCCACCAGCAGAGATCGCGGGACTAGTCTGGCCGGGGAGCTGTTTTTT
many 17 TRBJ1-5 TRBD1 TRBV18 CASSPPGQGLSNQPQHF TGTGCCAGCTCACCACCGGGACAGGGGTTGTCCAATCAGCCCCAGCATTTT
many 14 TRBJ1-4 . TRBV7-9 CASSLEGLSEKLFF TGTGCCAGCAGCTTAGAAGGGCTCAGTGAAAAACTGTTTTTT
. 15 TRBJ2-3 . TRBV5-1 CASSLSPPNTDTQYF TGCGCCAGCAGCTTGTCCCCTCCTAACACAGATACGCAGTATTTT
many 14 TRBJ2-1 TRBD2 TRBV2 CASSDGLAGTEQFF TGTGCCAGCAGTGACGGTCTAGCGGGGACTGAGCAGTTCTTC
many 14 TRBJ2-7 . TRBV7-9 CASSLESDRAEQYF TGTGCCAGCAGCTTAGAATCGGACAGAGCCGAGCAGTACTTC
. 15 TRBJ1-1 TRBD1 TRBV11-2 CASSLVPGGVTEAFF TGTGCCAGCAGCTTGGTTCCAGGGGGGGTCACTGAAGCTTTCTTT
few 16 TRBJ2-7 . TRBV30 CAWSVRAVGSSYEQYF TGTGCCTGGAGTGTACGCGCAGTTGGTAGCTCCTACGAGCAGTACTTC
many 16 TRBJ2-1 . TRBV18 CASSPYDRTYYNEQFF TGTGCCAGCTCACCCTACGACAGAACCTACTACAATGAGCAGTTCTTC
. 13 TRBJ2-1 TRBD2 TRBV10-3 CASRLAGGYEQFF TGTGCCAGCCGACTAGCGGGGGGATATGAGCAGTTCTTC
many 13 TRBJ1-2 . TRBV20-1 CSARVPGGYGYTF TGCAGTGCTAGAGTGCCGGGTGGCTATGGCTACACCTTC
few 15 TRBJ1-2 TRBD1 TRBV2 CAITGTAQSPYGYTF TGTGCCATCACCGGGACAGCACAATCCCCCTATGGCTACACCTTC
many 16 TRBJ2-3 . TRBV29-1 CSVEGLGGAGTDTQYF TGCAGCGTTGAAGGTCTTGGCGGGGCGGGCACAGATACGCAGTATTTT
few 15 TRBJ2-3 TRBD1 TRBV6-2/TRBV6-3 CASSRGQGLADTQYF TGTGCCAGCAGTAGAGGACAGGGGCTCGCAGATACGCAGTATTTT
many 14 TRBJ2-7 TRBD1 TRBV7-9 CASSWRDRVYEQYF TGTGCCAGCAGCTGGCGGGACAGGGTCTACGAGCAGTACTTC
. 16 TRBJ2-2 . TRBV4-1 CASSQDWRHRGGELFF TGCGCCAGCAGCCAAGATTGGAGGCACCGGGGCGGGGAGCTGTTTTTT
. 15 TRBJ2-3 . TRBV20-1 CSATILGDNTDTQYF TGCAGTGCTACCATCTTGGGGGACAACACAGATACGCAGTATTTT
many 13 TRBJ1-5 . TRBV6-1 CASGTGINQPQHF TGTGCCAGCGGTACCGGGATAAATCAGCCCCAGCATTTT
. 15 TRBJ2-5 . TRBV9 CASSVGLPPLETQYF TGTGCCAGCAGCGTAGGACTGCCCCCTTTAGAGACCCAGTACTTC
many 14 TRBJ1-1 . TRBV7-6 CASSGGLAGTEAFF TGTGCCAGCAGCGGGGGACTCGCCGGCACTGAAGCTTTCTTT
once 17 TRBJ2-1 TRBD2 TRBV7-6 CASSRIAGTSVTNEQFF TGTGCCAGCAGCCGGATTGCCGGGACTAGCGTGACCAATGAGCAGTTCTTC
many 18 TRBJ2-3 TRBD2 TRBV4-3 CASSQATSTSWSTDTQYF TGCGCCAGCAGCCAAGCAACCTCGACTAGCTGGAGCACAGATACGCAGTATTTT
. 14 TRBJ1-1 . TRBV30 CAWSVGDHYTEAFF TGTGCCTGGAGTGTGGGGGACCATTACACTGAAGCTTTCTTT
many 13 TRBJ1-1 . TRBV12-3/TRBV12-4 CASSTTAGRVAFF TGTGCCAGCAGTACCACCGCAGGCCGGGTGGCTTTCTTT
few 15 TRBJ1-3 TRBD1 TRBV12-3/TRBV12-4 CASRSGTGYGNTIYF TGTGCCAGCAGGTCCGGGACAGGGTACGGAAACACCATATATTTT
many 17 TRBJ2-7 . TRBV4-1 CASSQDPGRGSRSGQYF TGCGCCAGCAGCCAAGATCCGGGCAGGGGAAGTAGGAGTGGGCAGTACTTC
few 14 TRBJ2-3 . TRBV27 CASSFREFTDTQYF TGTGCCAGCAGTTTCCGGGAGTTCACAGATACGCAGTATTTT
few 14 TRBJ2-7 TRBD1 TRBV20-1 CSARQGPSSYEQYF TGCAGTGCGCGACAGGGCCCAAGCTCCTACGAGCAGTACTTC
many 15 TRBJ2-7 TRBD2 TRBV5-1 CASSSTSGGLSEQYF TGCGCCAGCAGCTCGACTAGCGGGGGATTGAGCGAGCAGTACTTC